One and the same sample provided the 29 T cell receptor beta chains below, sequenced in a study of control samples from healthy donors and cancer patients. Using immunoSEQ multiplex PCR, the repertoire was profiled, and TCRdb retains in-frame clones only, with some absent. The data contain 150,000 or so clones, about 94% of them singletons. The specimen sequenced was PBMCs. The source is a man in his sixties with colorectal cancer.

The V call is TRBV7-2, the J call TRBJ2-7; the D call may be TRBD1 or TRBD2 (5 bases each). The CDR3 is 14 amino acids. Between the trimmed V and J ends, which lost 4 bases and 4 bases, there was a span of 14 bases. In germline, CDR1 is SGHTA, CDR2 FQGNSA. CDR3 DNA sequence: TGTGCCAGCAGCTCCGGGACCTTACCTTACGAGCAGTACTTC. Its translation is CASSSGTLPYEQYF.

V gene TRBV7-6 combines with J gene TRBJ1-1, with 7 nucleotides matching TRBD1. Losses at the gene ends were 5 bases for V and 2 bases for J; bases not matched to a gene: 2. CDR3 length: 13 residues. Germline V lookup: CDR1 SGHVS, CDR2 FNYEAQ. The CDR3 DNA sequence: TGTGCCAGCAGCCGACAGGGTAACACTGAAGCTTTCTTT. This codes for CASSRQGNTEAFF.

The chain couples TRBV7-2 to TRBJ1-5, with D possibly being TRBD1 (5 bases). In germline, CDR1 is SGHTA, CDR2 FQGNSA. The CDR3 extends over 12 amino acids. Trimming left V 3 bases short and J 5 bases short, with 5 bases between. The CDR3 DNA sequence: TGTGCCAGCAGCTTGGGGGATCAGCCCCAGCATTTT. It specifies CASSLGDQPQHF.

The CDR3 nucleotides are TGTGCCAGCAGCGTATACGCCACTCTAGGGGGAAACACCATATATTTT. This encodes CASSVYATLGGNTIYF. The chain uses TRBV9 and TRBJ1-3; D is unresolved. V was cut by 1 base and J by 4 bases, with 15 bases left in between. The germline gives CDR1 SGDLS, CDR2 YYNGEE. The CDR3 totals 16 residues.

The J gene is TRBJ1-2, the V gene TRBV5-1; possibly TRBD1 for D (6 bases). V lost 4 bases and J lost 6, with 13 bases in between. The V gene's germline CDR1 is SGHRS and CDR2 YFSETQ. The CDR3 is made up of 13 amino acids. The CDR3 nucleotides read TGCGCCAGCAGCGGCACGACAGGAGATGGCTACACCTTC. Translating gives CASSGTTGDGYTF.

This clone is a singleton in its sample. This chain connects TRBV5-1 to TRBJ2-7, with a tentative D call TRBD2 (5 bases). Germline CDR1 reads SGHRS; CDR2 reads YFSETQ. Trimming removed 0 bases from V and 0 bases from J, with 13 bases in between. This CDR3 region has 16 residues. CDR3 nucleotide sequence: TGCGCCAGCAGCTTGGACGGACCGACTATCTCCTACGAGCAGTACTTC. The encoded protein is CASSLDGPTISYEQYF.

Here the CDR3 reads CASSLGGLITEAFF. CDR3 in DNA: TGTGCCAGCAGCTTAGGGGGGTTGATCACTGAAGCTTTCTTT. V and J are TRBV5-6 and TRBJ1-1, with D possibly matching TRBD1 (6 bases). The CDR3 totals 14 residues. V gave up 2 bases and J gave up 4 bases, with 12 bases separating them. Per the germline V gene, CDR1 is SGHDT and CDR2 is YYEEEE.

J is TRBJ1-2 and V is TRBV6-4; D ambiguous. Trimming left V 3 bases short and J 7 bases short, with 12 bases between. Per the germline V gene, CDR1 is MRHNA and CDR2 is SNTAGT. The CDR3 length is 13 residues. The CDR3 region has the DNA TGTGCCAGCAGTGATTCTCAGAGGATTGGCTACACCTTC. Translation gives CASSDSQRIGYTF.

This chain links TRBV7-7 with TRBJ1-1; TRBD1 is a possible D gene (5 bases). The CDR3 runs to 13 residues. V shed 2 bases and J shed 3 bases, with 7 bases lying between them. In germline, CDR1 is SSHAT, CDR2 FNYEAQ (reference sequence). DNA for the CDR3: TGTGCCAGCAGCTTAAGCAGGGACACTGAAGCTTTCTTT. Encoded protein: CASSLSRDTEAFF. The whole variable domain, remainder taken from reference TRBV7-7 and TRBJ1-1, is GAGVSQSPRYKVTKRGQDVTLRCDPISSHATLYWYQQALGQGPEFLTYFNYEAQPDKSGLPSDRFSAERPEGSISTLTIQRTEQRDSAMYRCASSLSRDTEAFFGQGTRLTVV.

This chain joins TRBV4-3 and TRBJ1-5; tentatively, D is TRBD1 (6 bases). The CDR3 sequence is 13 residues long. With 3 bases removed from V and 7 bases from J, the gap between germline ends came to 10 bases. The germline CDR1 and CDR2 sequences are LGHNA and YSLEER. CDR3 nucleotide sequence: TGCGCCAGCAGCCAGGACAGTGACCAGCCCCAGCATTTT. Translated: CASSQDSDQPQHF.

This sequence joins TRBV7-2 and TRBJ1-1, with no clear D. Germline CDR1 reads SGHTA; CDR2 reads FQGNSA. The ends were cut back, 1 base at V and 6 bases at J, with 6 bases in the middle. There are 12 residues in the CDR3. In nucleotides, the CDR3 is TGTGCCAGCAGCTTAGGTATCCCTGAAGCTTTCTTT. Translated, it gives CASSLGIPEAFF.

The CDR3: CASSPGTSYYNEQFF. In DNA form, the CDR3 reads TGTGCCAGCAGTCCCGGGACTAGCTACTACAATGAGCAGTTCTTC. The rearrangement joins TRBV6-5 to TRBJ2-1; 9 bases fit TRBD2. Germline CDR1 MNHEY, CDR2 SVGAGI. This CDR3 comprises 15 residues. The ends lost 5 bases at V and 3 bases at J; junction bases unmatched: 5.

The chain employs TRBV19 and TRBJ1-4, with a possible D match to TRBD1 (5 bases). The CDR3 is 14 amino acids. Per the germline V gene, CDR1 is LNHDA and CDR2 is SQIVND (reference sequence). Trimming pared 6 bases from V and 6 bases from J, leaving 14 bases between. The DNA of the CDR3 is TGTGCCAGTAGGACCGGGGGGGGTTATGAAAAACTGTTTTTT. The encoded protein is CASRTGGGYEKLFF.

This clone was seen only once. The CDR3 coding sequence is TGTGCCAGCTCACCCCGCGACATGAACACTGAAGCTTTCTTT. Its protein is CASSPRDMNTEAFF. The chain links TRBV18 to TRBJ1-1; no clear D. The germline CDR1 and CDR2 sequences are KGHSH and LQKENI. This CDR3 has 14 residues. Trimming took 3 bases from V and 0 from J, leaving 8 bases between them.

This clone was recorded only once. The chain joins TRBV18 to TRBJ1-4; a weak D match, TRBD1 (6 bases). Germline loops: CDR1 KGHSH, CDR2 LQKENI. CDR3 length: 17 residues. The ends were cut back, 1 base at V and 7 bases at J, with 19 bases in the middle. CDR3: CASSPRSLGAGGEKLFF. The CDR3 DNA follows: TGTGCCAGCTCACCACGATCGCTGGGGGCCGGCGGTGAAAAACTGTTTTTT.

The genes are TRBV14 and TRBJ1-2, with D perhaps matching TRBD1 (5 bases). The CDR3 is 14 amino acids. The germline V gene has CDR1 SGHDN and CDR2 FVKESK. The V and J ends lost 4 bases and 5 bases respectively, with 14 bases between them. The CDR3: CASSRDRLGYGYTF. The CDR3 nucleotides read TGTGCCAGCAGCCGAGACAGATTAGGATATGGCTACACCTTC.

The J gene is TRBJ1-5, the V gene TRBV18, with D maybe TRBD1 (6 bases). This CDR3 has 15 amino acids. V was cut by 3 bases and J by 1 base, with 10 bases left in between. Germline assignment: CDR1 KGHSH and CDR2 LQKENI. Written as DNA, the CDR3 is TGTGCCAGCTCACCCTCGACAGGCAGCAATCAGCCCCAGCATTTT. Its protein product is CASSPSTGSNQPQHF.

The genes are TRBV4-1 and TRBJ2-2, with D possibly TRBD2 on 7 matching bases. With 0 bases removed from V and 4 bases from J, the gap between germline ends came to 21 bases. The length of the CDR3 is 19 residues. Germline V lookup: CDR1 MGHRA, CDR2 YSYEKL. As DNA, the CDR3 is TGCGCCAGCAGCCAAGACAGGGGTGGTCTAGCGGAGAGCACCGGGGAGCTGTTTTTT. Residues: CASSQDRGGLAESTGELFF.

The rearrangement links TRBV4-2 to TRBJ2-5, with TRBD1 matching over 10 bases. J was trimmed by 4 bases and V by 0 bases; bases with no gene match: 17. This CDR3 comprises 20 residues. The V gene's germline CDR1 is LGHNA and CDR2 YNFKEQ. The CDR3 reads CASSQDLGTEDRGPRETQYF. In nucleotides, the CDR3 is TGTGCCAGCAGCCAAGATTTGGGGACAGAAGACAGGGGGCCAAGAGAGACCCAGTACTTC.

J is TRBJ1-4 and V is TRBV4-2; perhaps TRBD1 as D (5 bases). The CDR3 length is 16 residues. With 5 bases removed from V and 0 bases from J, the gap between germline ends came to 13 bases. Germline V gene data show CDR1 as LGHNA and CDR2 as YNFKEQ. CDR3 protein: CASSYGGGATNEKLFF. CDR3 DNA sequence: TGTGCCAGCAGCTATGGCGGAGGGGCAACTAATGAAAAACTGTTTTTT.

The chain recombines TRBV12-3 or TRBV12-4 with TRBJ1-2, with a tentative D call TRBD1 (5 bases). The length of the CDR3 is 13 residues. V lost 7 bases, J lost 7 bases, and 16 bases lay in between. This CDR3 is CASTLGGEPGYTF. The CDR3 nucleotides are TGTGCCAGCACCCTTGGGGGTGAACCTGGCTACACCTTC.

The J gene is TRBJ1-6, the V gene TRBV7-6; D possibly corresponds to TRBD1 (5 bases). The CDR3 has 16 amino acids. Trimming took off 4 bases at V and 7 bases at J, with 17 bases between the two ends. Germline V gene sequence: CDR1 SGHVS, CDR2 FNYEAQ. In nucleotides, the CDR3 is TGTGCCAGCAGCTCCTCCTCGGGACGGTTAAATTCACCCCTCCACTTT. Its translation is CASSSSSGRLNSPLHF.

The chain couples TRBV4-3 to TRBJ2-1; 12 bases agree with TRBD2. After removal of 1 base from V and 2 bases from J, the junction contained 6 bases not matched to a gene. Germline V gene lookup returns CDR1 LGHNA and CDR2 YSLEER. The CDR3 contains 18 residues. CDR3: CASSQVRTSGATYNEQFF. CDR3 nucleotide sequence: TGCGCCAGCAGCCAAGTTAGGACTAGCGGGGCCACCTACAATGAGCAGTTCTTC.

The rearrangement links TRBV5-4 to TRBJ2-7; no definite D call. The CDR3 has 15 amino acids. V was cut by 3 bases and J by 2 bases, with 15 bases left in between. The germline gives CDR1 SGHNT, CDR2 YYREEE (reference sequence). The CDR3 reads CASSWSFALPYEQYF. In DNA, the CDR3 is TGTGCCAGCAGCTGGTCTTTTGCGCTCCCCTACGAGCAGTACTTC.

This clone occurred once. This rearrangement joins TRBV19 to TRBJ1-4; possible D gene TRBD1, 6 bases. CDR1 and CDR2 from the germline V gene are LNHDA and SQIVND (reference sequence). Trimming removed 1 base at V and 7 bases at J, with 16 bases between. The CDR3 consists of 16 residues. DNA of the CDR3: TGTGCCAGTAGTATAGGCCTCGGGACAAGGGGTGAAAAACTGTTTTTT. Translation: CASSIGLGTRGEKLFF.

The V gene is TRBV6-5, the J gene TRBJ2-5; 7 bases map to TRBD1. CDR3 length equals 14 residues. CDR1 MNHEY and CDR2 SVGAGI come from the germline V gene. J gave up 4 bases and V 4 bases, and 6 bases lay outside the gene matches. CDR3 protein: CASSSGGEGETQYF. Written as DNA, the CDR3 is TGTGCCAGCAGTTCAGGGGGAGAGGGAGAGACCCAGTACTTC.

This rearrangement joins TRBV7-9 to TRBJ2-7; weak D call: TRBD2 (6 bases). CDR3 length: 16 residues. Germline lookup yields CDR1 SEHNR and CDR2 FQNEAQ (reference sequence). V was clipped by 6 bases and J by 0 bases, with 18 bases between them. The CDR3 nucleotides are TGTGCCAGCAGGGACCAGGAGGGGCTCGGCTCCTACGAGCAGTACTTC. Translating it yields CASRDQEGLGSYEQYF.

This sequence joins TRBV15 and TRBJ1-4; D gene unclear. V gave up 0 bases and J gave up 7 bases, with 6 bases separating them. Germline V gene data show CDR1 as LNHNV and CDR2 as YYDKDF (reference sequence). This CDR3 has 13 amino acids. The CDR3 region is CATSRDLAEKLFF. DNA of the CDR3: TGTGCCACCAGCAGAGATTTAGCTGAAAAACTGTTTTTT. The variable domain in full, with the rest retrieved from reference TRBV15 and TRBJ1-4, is DAMVIQNPRYQVTQFGKPVTLSCSQTLNHNVMYWYQQKSSQAPKLLFHYYDKDFNNEADTPDNFQSRRPNTSFCFLDIRSPGLGDTAMYLCATSRDLAEKLFFGSGTQLSVL.

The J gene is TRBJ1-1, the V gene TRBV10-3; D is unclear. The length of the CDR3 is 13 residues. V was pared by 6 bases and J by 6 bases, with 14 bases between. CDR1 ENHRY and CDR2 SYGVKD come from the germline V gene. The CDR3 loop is CAIRRPSGAEAFF. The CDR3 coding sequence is TGTGCCATCAGACGACCCTCCGGCGCTGAAGCTTTCTTT.